The next 2 T cell receptor beta chains were all read from a single sample in a study of T cells in Graves' hyperthyroidism and ophthalmopathy. Template material for amplifying TCR beta CDR3 regions consisted of RNA transcripts. TCR CDR3 underwent first-round RT-PCR with the HTBI primer set. TCRdb re-called the multiplex PCR reads through MiXCR, storing one row per CDR3 protein. The table includes around 700,000 distinct CDR3 sequences, around 20% detected once. Sequencing was performed on blood. The receptors stem from a woman aged 45-65 years with Graves' hyperthyroidism that later progressed to Graves' ophthalmopathy.

The chain links TRBV5-1 to TRBJ2-2; possible D gene TRBD1, 7 bases. The CDR3 has 16 amino acids. Germline assignment: CDR1 SGHRS and CDR2 YFSETQ. Trimming shortened V by 0 bases and J by 8 bases, and 17 bases separated the two germline ends. The CDR3 region has the DNA TGCGCCAGCAGCTTGGACGCGGGACAGCCGGGAGGGGAGCTGTTTTTT. This translates into CASSLDAGQPGGELFF.

The chain links TRBV29-1 to TRBJ1-1; D is possibly TRBD1 (5 bases). V shed 3 bases and J shed 5 bases, with 13 bases lying between them. The germline gives CDR1 SQVTM, CDR2 ANQGSEA. CDR3 size: 13 residues. The CDR3 here is CSVEGTDPTEAFF. CDR3 bases: TGCAGCGTTGAGGGGACGGACCCAACTGAAGCTTTCTTT.